The present TCR beta chain was sequenced within a study of PD-1 blockade in classical Hodgkin lymphoma (dated by TCRdb to about 2020). With respect to the entire study: A peripheral blood immune signature of response to PD-1 blockade in classical Hodgkin lymphoma was defined using TCR beta sequencing and CyTOF. Findings and caveats that apply to the study as a whole: The study covered only a single clinical trial cohort, and the causes of the repertoire differences, possibly disease activity or prior therapy, were still not defined. Baseline TCR diversity was reported to be lower in newly diagnosed patients than in healthy donors, and even lower in relapsed/refractory patients.

The germline V gene encodes CDR1 MGHRA and CDR2 YSYEKL. The junction shows trimming of 3 bases on V and 0 bases on J, plus 12 bases between the germline ends. The CDR3 spans 17 residues, from the cysteine through the phenylalanine. The entry retains the CDR3 DNA only, 51 bases that are in frame from base 1. According to the study, the label for this sample's time point signals: newly diagnosed, previously untreated cHL patient sample. As a comparison group for the relapsed/refractory trial patients, PBMCs were sequenced from patients with newly diagnosed, previously untreated classical Hodgkin lymphoma. Peripheral blood was collected in 8 mL Vacutainer Cell Preparation Tubes, from which PBMCs were isolated by centrifugation and then cryopreserved. The Qiagen DNeasy kit was used to extract genomic DNA both from unsorted PBMCs and from the negatively selected CD4+ and CD8+ fractions. Using primers that anneal to V and J segments, immunoSEQ multiplex PCR amplified the TCR beta CDR3 regions. Amplification bias was minimized using a synthetic immune receptor repertoire, and residual bias was removed computationally after sequencing. The original methods were these. Custom Python scripts were used to quantify repertoire diversity as the Shannon entropy index. The unsorted, CD4+ and CD8+ repertoires were each analyzed separately, with the exception of combined analyses, where CD4+ and CD8+ sequences were merged in silico. This is the immuneACCESS table as TCRdb keeps it, with only in-frame sequences that have V and J called. A part of the clones is gone; compared with another copy, unresolved V genes explain less than half, and the rest is unexplained. The DNA gave D and trimming, while V, J and clone size come from that table. For this sample the table gives approximately 35,000 clones, of which 94% were detected only once. Together, the top ten hold 2% to 2.5% of the sample.

In the case of this clone: Its target antigen remains unknown. The sample holds no much larger clone one base away, and base qualities are not on file.

The rearrangement joined TRBV4-1 to TRBJ2-6; the D segment cannot be called with confidence. This clonotype was obtained from a human donor with classical Hodgkin lymphoma. The sequenced sample was peripheral blood mononuclear cells (PBMCs). The DNA sequence is given as TGCGCCAGCAGCCACGACGGCCGAATCTCTGGGGCCAACGTCCTGACTTTC. Its coded protein is CASSHDGRISGANVLTF.